This T cell receptor (beta chain) was identified during a study of liver allograft versus peripheral blood T cells. Study as a whole: Hepatic allograft T cell receptor repertoires were evaluated relative to those present in recipients' peripheral blood. The study, taken as a whole, reports: Reports indicated that T cell receptor repertoires inside liver allografts differed from those in peripheral blood.

In its sample, this clonotype was seen many times. What it binds is unknown. TCRdb re-analysed the reads in MiXCR, keeping a single row per CDR3 protein. Of 3,000 to 4,000 distinct CDR3 sequences listed, around 16% were seen once; the top ten hold about 3.9%. The germline CDR1 and CDR2 sequences are KGHSH and LQKENI. This CDR3 comprises 13 residues. V lost 3 bases to trimming and J lost 0 bases, with 3 bases between them. The chain joins TRBV18 to TRBJ1-5; D remains unclear. This sequence originates from a human patient who had a liver transplant. Among the T cells, some may be from the graft donor. The CDR3 loop reads CASSPDSNQPQHF. Here the CDR3 DNA reads TGTGCCAGCTCACCGGATAGCAATCAGCCCCAGCATTTT.